This entry lists 26 T cell receptor beta chains sequenced from one sample in a study of T cells in Graves' hyperthyroidism and ophthalmopathy (dated by TCRdb to the late 2010s). The library was prepared using multiplex PCR. TCRdb shows the sequencer as Illumina HiSeq 2000. The TCR beta CDR3 regions were amplified from the RNA transcripts. The first round of RT-PCR for the TCR CDR3 was performed with the HTBI primer set and the Qiagen OneStep RT-PCR kit. The public reads were quality trimmed at Q25 with fastp and then assembled into clones with MiXCR by TCRdb, keeping productive beta chains. Here each entry gathers all rows of one CDR3 protein and keeps the most common genes and DNA. In this sample the table shows around 240,000 distinct CDR3 sequences, roughly 15% of which occur a single time. The ten biggest clones cover 13% of the sample. The material sequenced was blood. Every receptor here comes from a woman in her thirties or forties with Graves' hyperthyroidism that later progressed to Graves' ophthalmopathy.

Details on this clonotype: The junction does not match germline at one end; this may be a read error. The gene calls are TRBV12-3 or TRBV12-4 and TRBJ2-5; possible D gene TRBD1, 6 bases. There are 13 residues in the CDR3. CDR3 in amino acids: CVSSRTEIETQYF. In DNA, the CDR3 is TGTGTCAGCAGCCGGACAGAGATAGAGACCCAGTACTTC.

In its sample, this clonotype was seen many times. The CDR3 DNA reads TGTGCCAGCAGTTTGGGTGGGTTGACCAAAAACATTCAGTACTTC. It specifies CASSLGGLTKNIQYF. The V gene is TRBV28, the J gene TRBJ2-4; D is uncertain. V shed 3 bases and J shed 2 bases, with 11 bases lying between them. The V gene's germline CDR1 is MDHEN and CDR2 SYDVKM. The length of the CDR3 is 15 residues.

To note about this clonotype: A much larger clone lies a single base off, so this may be a read error. J is TRBJ2-1 and V is TRBV5-1, with D uncertain. This CDR3 comprises 16 residues. Germline V CDR1 and CDR2: SGHRS, YFSETQ. The V end lost 4 bases, the J end lost 4 bases, and 18 bases lay between the germline ends. This chain's CDR3 is CASSPMVALGYNEQFF. CDR3 bases: TGCGCCAGCAGCCCCATGGTGGCCTTGGGGTACAATGAGCAGTTCTTC.

About this clonotype itself: An end of the junction differs from the germline gene, which may be a read error. J is TRBJ2-1 and V is TRBV20-1; TRBD2 aligns across 12 bases. This CDR3 comprises 14 residues. Germline V lookup: CDR1 DFQATT, CDR2 SNEGSKA (reference sequence). Here the CDR3 DNA reads TGCGGTGCGGCCGGACTAGCGGGGTTGAATGAGCAGTTCTTC. Amino acid sequence: CGAAGLAGLNEQFF.

This clonotype was detected many times. The V gene is TRBV14, the J gene TRBJ1-5, with D unresolved. The germline CDR1 and CDR2 sequences are SGHDN and FVKESK. This CDR3 region has 17 residues. Trimming shortened V by 0 bases and J by 0 bases, and 12 bases separated the two germline ends. CDR3 coding DNA: TGTGCCAGCAGCCAAGACAGGAGAGGACTTAGCAATCAGCCCCAGCATTTT. This translates into CASSQDRRGLSNQPQHF.

This clonotype was detected ten times or more. The chain uses TRBV10-1 and TRBJ2-7; a possible D gene is TRBD1 (6 bases). Deletions cut 5 bases from V and 5 bases from J, with 13 bases between. CDR3 size: 13 residues. Germline V gene data show CDR1 as WNHNN and CDR2 as SYGVQD (reference sequence). This chain's CDR3 is CASSSGHRDEQYF. The DNA of the CDR3 is TGCGCCAGCAGTTCGGGACACCGCGACGAGCAGTACTTC.

This clonotype has just a few counts. This chain uses TRBV28 with TRBJ2-1, with a weak D call TRBD2 (6 bases). This CDR3 comprises 14 residues. V dropped 3 bases and J dropped 9 bases, with 15 bases sitting between them. Per the germline V gene, CDR1 is MDHEN and CDR2 is SYDVKM. The chain's CDR3 is CASSFRGGMVEQFF. The CDR3 DNA follows: TGTGCCAGCAGTTTCCGCGGAGGGATGGTTGAGCAGTTCTTC.

This clonotype was observed at least ten times. This chain uses TRBV3-1 with TRBJ2-1; possibly TRBD2 for D (5 bases). Germline CDR1 and CDR2: LGHDT and YNNKEL (reference sequence). The CDR3 is made up of 18 amino acids. The germline V and J ends were trimmed by 0 bases and 0 bases, with 15 bases remaining between them. CDR3 sequence reads: CASSQDPRFGNSYNEQFF. CDR3 nucleotide sequence: TGTGCCAGCAGCCAAGATCCCAGGTTCGGGAACTCCTACAATGAGCAGTTCTTC.

Ten or more counts support this clonotype. J is TRBJ1-5 and V is TRBV12-3 or TRBV12-4; 9 nucleotides align to TRBD1. V dropped 5 bases and J dropped 5; count of bases not matched to a gene: 4. The length of the CDR3 is 14 residues. The CDR3 bases are TGTGCCAGCAGTACAGGGGGCTTAGATCAGCCCCAGCATTTT. Translated: CASSTGGLDQPQHF.

In this sample, this clonotype turned up many times. The chain uses TRBV10-2 and TRBJ2-2, with a weak D call TRBD2 (6 bases). With 3 bases removed from V and 1 base from J, the gap between germline ends came to 12 bases. Germline V lookup: CDR1 WSHSY, CDR2 SAAADI. The CDR3 is 16 amino acids. The CDR3 DNA is TGCGCCAGCAGTGATTGGGACTCGAAGAACACCGGGGAGCTGTTTTTT. Its translation is CASSDWDSKNTGELFF.

Ten or more counts support this clonotype. The chain is built from TRBV20-1 and TRBJ2-7, with D possibly matching TRBD1 (5 bases). Germline assignment: CDR1 DFQATT and CDR2 SNEGSKA (reference sequence). Trimming pared 0 bases from V and 3 bases from J, leaving 12 bases between. CDR3 length equals 14 residues. The chain's CDR3 is CSARDFGALYEQYF. The CDR3, as DNA: TGCAGTGCTAGAGATTTTGGGGCGCTCTACGAGCAGTACTTC.

With respect to this clonotype: At one of its ends the junction is not consistent with the germline gene, which may arise from a read error. The rearrangement uses TRBV24-1 and TRBJ2-2; D possibly corresponds to TRBD2 (5 bases). Germline V gene data show CDR1 as KGHDR and CDR2 as SFDVKD. CDR3 length: 14 amino acids. The CDR3 DNA reads as TGTGCCACCAGTGATCTCCAGAACACCGGGGAGCTGCTTTTT. Encoded protein: CATSDLQNTGELLF.

The table lists this clonotype with many counts. The V call is TRBV27, the J call TRBJ2-4, with D perhaps matching TRBD1 or TRBD2 (7 bases each). Germline-derived CDR1 and CDR2 are MNHEY and SMNVEV (reference sequence). Trimming took off 3 bases at V and 0 bases at J, with 15 bases between the two ends. This CDR3 has 17 amino acids. The CDR3 region is CASSFGGTALAKNIQYF. The CDR3 DNA reads as TGTGCCAGCAGTTTCGGGGGGACAGCACTAGCCAAAAACATTCAGTACTTC.

This clonotype was seen at least ten times. CDR3 DNA: TGCGCCAGCCGATCCGACAGGGCTTCTGGAAACACCATATATTTT. It is translated as CASRSDRASGNTIYF. The chain couples TRBV5-1 to TRBJ1-3, with 7 bases lining up with TRBD1. V lost 7 bases to trimming and J lost 1 base; unmatched junction nucleotides: 8. The germline gives CDR1 SGHRS, CDR2 YFSETQ. The CDR3 length is 15 residues.

The chain carries TRBV2 and TRBJ1-4; D remains unclear. There are 13 residues in the CDR3. From germline, CDR1 is SNHLY and CDR2 FYNNEI. Deletions cut 3 bases from V and 10 bases from J, with 12 bases between. The CDR3 DNA is TGTGCCAGCAGTGAGGCCTTGGAGACAAAACTGTTTTTT. Translation: CASSEALETKLFF.

This clonotype has at least ten counts. V and J are TRBV12-3 or TRBV12-4 and TRBJ2-3; tentative D call: TRBD2 (6 bases). V lost 6 bases and J lost 1, with 20 bases in between. The CDR3 spans 17 residues. For the CDR3, the DNA is TGTGCCAGCAGCTCCCCCTCCTTGGCGGGACGCACAGATACGCAGTATTTT. It encodes CASSSPSLAGRTDTQYF.

This clonotype occurred many times. The chain recombines TRBV30 with TRBJ2-7; TRBD2 matches 8 bases. Germline CDR1 and CDR2: GTSNPN and SVGIG (reference sequence). CDR3 length: 14 residues. The V and J ends lost 5 bases and 0 bases, in that order; junction bases with no gene match: 6. CDR3 region: CAWATSGGSYEQYF. The CDR3 nucleotides are TGTGCCTGGGCTACTAGCGGTGGCTCCTACGAGCAGTACTTC.

The rearrangement links TRBV5-1 to TRBJ2-2, with a possible D match to TRBD2 (6 bases). With 8 bases removed from V and 6 bases from J, the gap between germline ends came to 11 bases. Looked up from germline, CDR1 is SGHRS and CDR2 is YFSETQ. CDR3 length equals 12 residues. CDR3 loop: CASRWGAGELFF. The CDR3 DNA follows: TGCGCCAGTCGCTGGGGGGCCGGGGAGCTGTTTTTT.

This clonotype was seen repeatedly, ten times or more. The rearrangement joins TRBV6-1 to TRBJ2-5; D uncertain. This CDR3 contains 13 residues. The V end lost 10 bases, the J end lost 2 bases, and 14 bases lay between the germline ends. Germline V CDR1 and CDR2: MNHNS, SASEGT. For the CDR3, the DNA is TGTGCCACCTCGGGCCAGCCACAAGAGACCCAGTACTTC. Translation: CATSGQPQETQYF.

This clonotype appeared many times. The chain uses TRBV14 and TRBJ1-4, with D perhaps matching TRBD1 (6 bases). The length of the CDR3 is 14 residues. Germline CDR1 and CDR2: SGHDN and FVKESK. The V end lost 3 bases, the J end lost 7 bases, and 12 bases lay between the germline ends. CDR3 residues: CASSQGAWGEKLFF. The DNA for the CDR3 is TGTGCCAGCAGCCAGGGGGCTTGGGGTGAAAAACTGTTTTTT.

This clonotype was found a few times. In DNA form, the CDR3 reads TGTGCCAGCAGTCCGGGACTGAACTATGGCTACACCTTC. Its protein is CASSPGLNYGYTF. The rearrangement joins TRBV28 to TRBJ1-2; D perhaps matches TRBD1 (5 bases). This CDR3 is built from 13 residues. The V and J ends lost 5 bases and 2 bases respectively, with 9 bases between them. Germline V gives CDR1 MDHEN, CDR2 SYDVKM.

At least ten counts were recorded for this clonotype. V and J are TRBV28 and TRBJ1-6; D unresolved. The CDR3 is 14 residues long. V lost 5 bases, J lost 8 bases, and 13 bases lay in between. Germline values: CDR1 MDHEN, CDR2 SYDVKM. CDR3 protein: CASSPAGDYSPLHF. The CDR3, as DNA: TGTGCCAGCAGTCCCGCCGGGGATTATTCACCCCTCCACTTT.

There are many counts of this clonotype. This chain uses TRBV28 with TRBJ1-1, with D hard to call. Germline CDR1 MDHEN, CDR2 SYDVKM. Trimming removed 7 bases at V and 1 base at J, with 13 bases between. This CDR3 is 14 amino acids long. CDR3 loop: CASTPRRENTEAFF. Written as DNA, the CDR3 is TGTGCCAGCACCCCCAGGAGGGAGAACACTGAAGCTTTCTTT.

This clonotype occurred many times. The rearrangement joins TRBV11-2 to TRBJ2-7, with 8 bases aligning to TRBD1. CDR1 is SGHAT, CDR2 FQNNGV, per germline. This CDR3 has 14 residues. The V gene end was trimmed by 1 base and the J gene end by 6 bases; junction bases not matched to a gene: 5. CDR3 amino acids: CASSLVQGAGEQYF. The CDR3 coding sequence is TGTGCCAGCAGCTTAGTTCAGGGGGCGGGCGAGCAGTACTTC.

This clonotype was observed many times. V gene TRBV28 combines with J gene TRBJ2-3; D ambiguous. The CDR3 totals 13 residues. Germline CDR1 and CDR2: MDHEN and SYDVKM. Trimming took off 2 bases at V and 2 bases at J, with 5 bases between the two ends. DNA for the CDR3: TGTGCCAGCAGTTTAGGCAACACAGATACGCAGTATTTT. Protein sequence: CASSLGNTDTQYF.

This clonotype was counted many times. The rearrangement joins TRBV10-3 to TRBJ1-5; weak D call: TRBD1 (6 bases). With 4 bases removed from V and 4 bases from J, the gap between germline ends came to 11 bases. The CDR3 has 14 residues. In germline, CDR1 is ENHRY, CDR2 SYGVKD. DNA for the CDR3: TGTGCCATCAGTGTTTTAGGGGGAAATCAGCCCCAGCATTTT. Translating gives CAISVLGGNQPQHF.